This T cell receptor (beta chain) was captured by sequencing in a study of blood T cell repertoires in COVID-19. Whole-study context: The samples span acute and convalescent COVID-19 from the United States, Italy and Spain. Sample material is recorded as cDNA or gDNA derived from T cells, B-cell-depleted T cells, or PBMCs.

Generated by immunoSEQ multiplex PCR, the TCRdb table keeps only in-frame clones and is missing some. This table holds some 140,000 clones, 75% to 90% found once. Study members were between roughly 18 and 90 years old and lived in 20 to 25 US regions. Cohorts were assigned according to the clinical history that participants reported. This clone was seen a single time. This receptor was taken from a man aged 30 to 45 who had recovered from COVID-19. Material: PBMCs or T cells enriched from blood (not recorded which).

This CDR3 is CASSQSRGEKLFF. For the CDR3, the DNA is TGTGCCAGCAGTCAATCCCGCGGGGAAAAACTGTTTTTT. The rearrangement joins TRBV12-3 or TRBV12-4 to TRBJ1-4; D is unclear. The CDR3 is 13 residues long. The ends were cut back, 5 bases at V and 8 bases at J, with 12 bases in the middle.